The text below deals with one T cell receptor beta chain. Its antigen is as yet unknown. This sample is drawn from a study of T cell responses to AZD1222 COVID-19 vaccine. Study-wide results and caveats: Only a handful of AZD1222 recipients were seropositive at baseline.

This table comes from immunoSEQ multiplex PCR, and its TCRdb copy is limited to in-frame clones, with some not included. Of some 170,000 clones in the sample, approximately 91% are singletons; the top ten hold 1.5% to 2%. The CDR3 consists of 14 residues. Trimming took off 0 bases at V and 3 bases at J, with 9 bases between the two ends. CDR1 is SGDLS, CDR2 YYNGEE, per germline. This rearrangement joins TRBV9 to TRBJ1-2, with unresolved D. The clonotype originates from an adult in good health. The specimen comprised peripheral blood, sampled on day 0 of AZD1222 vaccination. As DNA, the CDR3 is TGTGCCAGCAGCGTAGGAGGAGGCCACTATGGCTACACCTTC. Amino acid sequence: CASSVGGGHYGYTF.